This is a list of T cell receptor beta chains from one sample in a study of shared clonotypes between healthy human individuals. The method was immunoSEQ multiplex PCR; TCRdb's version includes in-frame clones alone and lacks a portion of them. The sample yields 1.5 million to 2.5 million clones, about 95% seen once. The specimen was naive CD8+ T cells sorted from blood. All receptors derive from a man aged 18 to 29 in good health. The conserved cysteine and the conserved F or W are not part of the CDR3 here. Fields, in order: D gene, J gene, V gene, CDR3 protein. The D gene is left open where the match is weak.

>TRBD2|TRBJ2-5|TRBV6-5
ASSYSGGNQETQY
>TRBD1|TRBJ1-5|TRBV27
ASSPSTGDSNQPQH
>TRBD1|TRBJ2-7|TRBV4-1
ASSPTGQGAYNSYEQY
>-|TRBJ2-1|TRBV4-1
ASSQDGLEYNEQF
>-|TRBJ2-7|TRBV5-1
ASSLTTLYEQY
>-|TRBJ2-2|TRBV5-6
ASSLIEVWSTGELF
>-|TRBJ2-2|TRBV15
ATSPGSNTGELF
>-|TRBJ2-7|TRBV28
ASTTQGGYEQY
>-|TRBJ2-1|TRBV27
ASSLRQGNNEQF
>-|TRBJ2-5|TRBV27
ASSLKSVTGVETQY
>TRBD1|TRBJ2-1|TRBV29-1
SVGDRGYNEQF
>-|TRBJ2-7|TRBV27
ASRKKGTNSLYEQY
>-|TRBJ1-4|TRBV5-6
ASSSTWPDEKLF
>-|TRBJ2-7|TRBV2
ASSESQTPDEQY
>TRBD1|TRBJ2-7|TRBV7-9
ASSEEDRTGDSYEQY
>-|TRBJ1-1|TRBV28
ASRYREKNTEAF
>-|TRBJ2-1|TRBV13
ASSWAWEQF
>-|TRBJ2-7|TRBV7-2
ASSQVTYTYEQY
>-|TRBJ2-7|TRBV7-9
ASSYPGSYEQY
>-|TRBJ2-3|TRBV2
ASSVLDEGLGGTQY
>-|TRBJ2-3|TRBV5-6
ASSLAGGRTDTQY
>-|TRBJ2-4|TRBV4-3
ASSQDRWGAKNIQY
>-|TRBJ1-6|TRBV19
ASSIDAESPLH
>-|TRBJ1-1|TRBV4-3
ASSQGASTEAF
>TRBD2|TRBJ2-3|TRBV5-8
ASSLAGGIGDTQY
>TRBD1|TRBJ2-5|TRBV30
AWSVDRGETQY
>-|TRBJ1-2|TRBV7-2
ASSSLLEGSDYGYT
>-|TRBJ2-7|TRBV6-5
ASRPAEWLNGEQY
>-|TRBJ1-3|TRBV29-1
SVREDSGNTIY
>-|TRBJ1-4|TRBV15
ATSANEKLF
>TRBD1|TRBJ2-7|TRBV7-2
ASSLVAAVGQGPEQY
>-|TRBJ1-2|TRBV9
ASSPMAGAYGYT
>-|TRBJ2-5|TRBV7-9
ASSLVGYGGEQETQY
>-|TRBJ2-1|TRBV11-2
ASSFRNLNEQF
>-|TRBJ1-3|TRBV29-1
SVLGYLGNTIY
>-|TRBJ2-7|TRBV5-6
ASSSGDYEQY
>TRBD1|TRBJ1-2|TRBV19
ASSPGQGNYGYT
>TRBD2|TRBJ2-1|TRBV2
ASRELAGGRREQF
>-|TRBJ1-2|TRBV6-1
ASSLPTDSDYGYT
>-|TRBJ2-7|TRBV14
ASSQGDSYEQY
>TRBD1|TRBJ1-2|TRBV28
ASSFMKGQGPYGYT
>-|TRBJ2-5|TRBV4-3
ASSQDRITGPPQETQY
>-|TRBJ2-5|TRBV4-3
ASSQGSTGLDKTQY
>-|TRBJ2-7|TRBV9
ASSVAQHYEQY
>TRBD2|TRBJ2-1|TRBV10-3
AIRRGGTSGDNEQF
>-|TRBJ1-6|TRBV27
ASSYGVLGSPLH
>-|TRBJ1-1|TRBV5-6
ASSLDPLDWAVAEAF
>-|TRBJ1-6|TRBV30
AWIGAYNSPLH
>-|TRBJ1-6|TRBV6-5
ASAREARPLH
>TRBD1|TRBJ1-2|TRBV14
ASSQRSGGADGYT
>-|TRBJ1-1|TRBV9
ASSVGGASEAF
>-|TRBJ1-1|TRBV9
ASSGIGGTEAF
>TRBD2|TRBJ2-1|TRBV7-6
ASSLVAGGDNEQF
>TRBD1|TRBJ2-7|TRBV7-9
ASSLGWGQGPYEQY